This T cell receptor (beta chain) was profiled in a study of T cell repertoires in cytomegalovirus infection. On the study more broadly: Matching HLA type and CMV infection were both indicated by public TCR beta signatures. Study observations and caveats: Accumulated public TCR beta family frequency recognized individuals carrying CMV together with the relevant HLA. The ex vivo response was dominated by HLA-C-restricted CMV-specific TCR beta clonotypes.

In this sample, this clonotype turned up a few times. Its antigen is still unknown. The CDR3 has 15 residues. With 6 bases clipped from V and 6 bases from J, the junction kept 11 bases outside the gene matches. Germline V gene lookup returns CDR1 ENHRY and CDR2 SYGVKD. TCRdb re-called the reads through MiXCR, storing one row per CDR3 protein. The sample lists almost 300,000 distinct CDR3 sequences; 8% to 10% were seen once. The rearrangement uses TRBV10-3 and TRBJ2-7, with 10 nucleotides matching TRBD1. Sequencing input: PBMCs. The TCR originated in a human donor in good health (CMV status not recorded). Some clones in this sample may be carry-over from other donors' samples. This chain's CDR3 is CAIRKDRDRGSEQYF. CDR3 sequence (DNA): TGTGCCATCAGGAAAGACCGGGACAGGGGTTCCGAGCAGTACTTC.